Listed below are T cell receptor beta chains from one sample, sequenced in a study of T cells in Graves' hyperthyroidism and ophthalmopathy. MiXCR, run by TCRdb on the multiplex PCR reads, gives a single entry per CDR3 protein. The repertoire holds 95,000 to 110,000 distinct CDR3 sequences, with roughly 15% as singletons. Sequencing was carried out using blood. Every receptor here comes from a woman aged 45-59 years with Graves' hyperthyroidism. The CDR3 runs from the conserved cysteine through the conserved F or W. D genes are given only for firm matches. Expanded clones get a size class; other rows say once, few or many, or leave the size out.

v_call	clone_size	d_call	j_call	cdr3_aa	cdr3_nt
TRBV6-5	many	-	TRBJ2-3	CASSYKFRGTTDTQYF	TGTGCCAGCAGTTACAAATTTAGGGGAACCACAGATACGCAGTATTTT
TRBV6-1	many	-	TRBJ1-2	CASSDRVNGYTF	TGTGCCAGCAGTGACAGGGTGAATGGCTACACCTTC
TRBV24-1	many	TRBD1	TRBJ2-7	CATSGPGQGNEQYF	TGTGCCACCAGTGGTCCGGGACAGGGCAACGAGCAGTACTTC
TRBV4-3	-	TRBD1	TRBJ2-1	CASSQGGQGRGEQFF	TGCGCCAGCAGCCAAGGGGGACAGGGTAGAGGCGAGCAGTTCTTC
TRBV7-9	many	-	TRBJ2-3	CASSLARGFLTDTQYF	TGTGCCAGCAGCTTAGCCAGGGGATTTTTGACAGATACGCAGTATTTT
TRBV20-1	many	-	TRBJ2-2	CSARDPREGGSDTGELFF	TGCAGTGCTAGAGATCCCCGCGAGGGCGGGTCCGACACCGGGGAGCTGTTTTTT
TRBV13	many	-	TRBJ2-1	CASSLRVNEQFF	TGTGCCAGCAGCTTAAGGGTCAATGAGCAGTTCTTC
TRBV4-1	many	-	TRBJ1-6	CASSQGGGESPLHF	TGCGCCAGCAGCCAGGGGGGAGGGGAATCACCCCTCCACTTT
TRBV7-9	many	TRBD1	TRBJ1-2	CASSGTGTGVNYGYTF	TGTGCCAGCAGCGGCACCGGGACAGGGGTAAACTATGGCTACACCTTC
TRBV7-8	many	-	TRBJ1-5	CASSFGPMGSNQPQHF	TGTGCCAGCAGCTTCGGGCCTATGGGTAGCAATCAGCCCCAGCATTTT
TRBV4-1	many	-	TRBJ2-2	CASSHEWDTGELFF	TGCGCCAGCAGCCATGAATGGGACACCGGGGAGCTGTTTTTT
TRBV5-1	many	TRBD1	TRBJ1-5	CASSLAGQGGQPQHF	TGCGCCAGCAGCTTGGCGGGACAGGGGGGACAGCCCCAGCATTTT
TRBV5-1	many	-	TRBJ2-5	CASSLGGSGQETQYF	TGCGCCAGCAGCTTGGGAGGGTCAGGGCAGGAGACCCAGTACTTC
TRBV6-1	many	TRBD1	TRBJ1-5	CASSGQGGQPQHF	TGTGCCAGCAGTGGACAGGGGGGACAGCCCCAGCATTTT
TRBV28	many	TRBD2	TRBJ2-1	CASSLGGRAFGYNEQFF	TGTGCCAGCAGTTTAGGCGGGAGGGCCTTTGGTTACAATGAGCAGTTCTTC
TRBV27	many	-	TRBJ1-5	CASSLQGTNQPQHF	TGTGCCAGCAGTCTCCAGGGTACCAATCAGCCCCAGCATTTT
TRBV2	many	-	TRBJ2-2	CASIWQKNTGELFF	TGTGCCAGCATTTGGCAGAAGAACACCGGGGAGCTGTTTTTT
TRBV29-1	many	-	TRBJ2-1	CSVTKLGNEQFF	TGCAGCGTTACTAAATTGGGGAATGAGCAGTTCTTC
TRBV20-1	many	TRBD2	TRBJ2-1	CSASPSGRVHEQFF	TGCAGTGCTAGTCCTAGCGGGAGGGTCCATGAGCAGTTCTTC
TRBV15	many	TRBD2	TRBJ2-7	CATQAGALYEQYF	TGTGCCACGCAAGCGGGAGCACTTTACGAGCAGTACTTC
TRBV10-1	many	-	TRBJ2-1	CASSESSTGTDEQFF	TGCGCCAGCAGTGAGTCGTCGACTGGCACCGATGAGCAGTTCTTC
TRBV7-9	many	TRBD2	TRBJ2-7	CASSRVLGGSSYEQYF	TGTGCCAGCAGCCGCGTTTTGGGCGGGAGCTCCTACGAGCAGTACTTC
TRBV11-2	many	-	TRBJ2-5	CASSLVYRPQETQYF	TGTGCCAGCAGCTTAGTGTACAGGCCCCAAGAGACCCAGTACTTC
TRBV20-1	many	TRBD2	TRBJ2-5	CSAREGSGKKTQYF	TGCAGTGCTAGAGAGGGTAGCGGGAAAAAGACCCAGTACTTC
TRBV11-3	many	TRBD2	TRBJ2-1	CASSFGLAGAHNEQFF	TGTGCCAGCAGCTTCGGACTAGCGGGAGCCCACAATGAGCAGTTCTTC
TRBV6-1	many	-	TRBJ1-2	CASSTGRENYGYTF	TGTGCCAGCAGTACTGGGCGGGAAAACTATGGCTACACCTTC
TRBV3-1	many	TRBD2	TRBJ2-3	CASSPANRASGSVTDTQYF	TGTGCCAGCAGCCCAGCTAACAGGGCTAGCGGGAGTGTGACAGATACGCAGTATTTT
TRBV19	-	TRBD1	TRBJ2-1	CASSIRQGSYNEQFF	TGTGCCAGTAGTATCAGACAGGGCTCCTACAATGAGCAGTTCTTC
TRBV3-1	many	-	TRBJ2-1	CASSQDGNEQFF	TGTGCCAGCAGCCAAGATGGGAATGAGCAGTTCTTC
TRBV7-2	medium-sized	-	TRBJ2-5	CASSLDLGETQYF	TGTGCCAGCAGCTTGGACTTGGGAGAGACCCAGTACTTC
TRBV3-1	many	-	TRBJ2-1	CASSQGTRSPNEQFF	TGTGCCAGCAGCCAAGGCACCCGCTCGCCCAATGAGCAGTTCTTC
TRBV4-1	many	-	TRBJ2-3	CASSQEGASRHTDTQYF	TGCGCCAGCAGCCAAGAGGGGGCTAGCAGACACACAGATACGCAGTATTTT
TRBV12-3/TRBV12-4	many	-	TRBJ1-5	CASRPGSDAGGNQPQHF	TGTGCCAGCAGACCAGGGTCTGACGCGGGTGGCAATCAGCCCCAGCATTTT
TRBV5-1	-	TRBD2	TRBJ2-2	CASKIGLAVTGELFF	TGCGCCAGCAAGATTGGACTAGCGGTGACCGGGGAGCTGTTTTTT
TRBV20-1	many	TRBD2	TRBJ2-1	CSARDPSGRGNEQFF	TGCAGTGCTAGAGATCCCAGCGGGAGAGGTAATGAGCAGTTCTTC
TRBV19	many	TRBD1	TRBJ1-5	CASSWGQNQPQHF	TGTGCCAGTAGTTGGGGACAGAATCAGCCCCAGCATTTT
TRBV20-1	few	TRBD2	TRBJ2-7	CSARGDSGNYEQYF	TGCAGTGCTAGAGGGGATAGCGGGAATTACGAGCAGTACTTC
TRBV29-1	many	-	TRBJ1-2	CSVEYRGFGYTF	TGCAGCGTTGAATATCGGGGTTTCGGCTACACCTTC
TRBV7-9	-	TRBD1	TRBJ2-3	CASSVTGVGTDTQYF	TGTGCCAGCAGCGTGACAGGGGTTGGCACAGATACGCAGTATTTT
TRBV4-1	many	TRBD2	TRBJ2-1	CASSQVAGGLGNEQFF	TGCGCCAGCAGCCAAGTGGCGGGAGGCCTAGGCAATGAGCAGTTCTTC
TRBV3-1	many	-	TRBJ2-6	CASSQGGANVLTF	TGTGCCAGCAGCCAAGGTGGGGCCAACGTCCTGACTTTC
TRBV5-1	many	-	TRBJ2-5	CASSLWGTAGETQYF	TGCGCCAGCAGCTTGTGGGGGACGGCGGGGGAGACCCAGTACTTC
TRBV20-1	-	TRBD2	TRBJ2-1	CSAADGTSGGNEQFF	TGCAGTGCAGCAGACGGGACTAGCGGGGGAAATGAGCAGTTCTTC
TRBV3-1	many	-	TRBJ1-1	CASSQDGSTEAFF	TGTGCCAGCAGCCAAGACGGATCCACTGAAGCTTTCTTT
TRBV6-5	many	-	TRBJ2-3	CASSYGTYTDTQYF	TGTGCCAGCAGTTACGGGACGTACACAGATACGCAGTATTTT
TRBV19	few	-	TRBJ2-1	CASSMAAGNEQFF	TGTGCCAGTAGTATGGCAGCGGGCAATGAGCAGTTCTTC
TRBV12-3/TRBV12-4	many	-	TRBJ2-6	CASSSPPVYSGANVLTF	TGTGCCAGCAGCTCCCCCCCGGTATACTCTGGGGCCAACGTCCTGACTTTC
TRBV25-1	many	-	TRBJ1-1	CASSVGGRSEAFF	TGTGCCAGCAGTGTTGGGGGGCGGTCTGAAGCTTTCTTT
TRBV2	-	TRBD2	TRBJ2-1	CVSSTPGLAGGYEQFF	TGTGTCAGCAGTACCCCGGGACTAGCGGGAGGGTATGAGCAGTTCTTC
TRBV7-2	many	TRBD1	TRBJ2-3	CASSQGRQGPGDTQYF	TGTGCCAGCAGTCAAGGGCGACAGGGTCCTGGAGATACGCAGTATTTT
TRBV13	many	TRBD1	TRBJ2-1	CASSGGTGDVGQFF	TGTGCCAGCAGCGGAGGGACAGGGGACGTGGGGCAGTTCTTC
TRBV4-2	many	TRBD1	TRBJ2-2	CASSQVLGQGDTGELFF	TGTGCCAGCAGCCAAGTTCTAGGACAGGGGGACACCGGGGAGCTGTTTTTT
TRBV5-1	many	-	TRBJ2-5	CASSLKEQETQYF	TGCGCCAGCAGCTTGAAAGAACAAGAGACCCAGTACTTC
TRBV28	many	-	TRBJ2-1	CASSLNEQFF	TGTGCCAGCAGTTTAAATGAGCAGTTCTTC
TRBV6-5	-	-	TRBJ2-1	CASSYRTAYNEQFF	TGTGCCAGCAGTTACCGGACTGCCTACAATGAGCAGTTCTTC